One and the same sample provided the 29 T cell receptor beta chains below, sequenced in a study of T cell responses to AZD1222 COVID-19 vaccine. The protocol was immunoSEQ multiplex PCR, while the TCRdb copy is restricted to in-frame clones and leaves out a portion. The profile shows tens of thousands of clones, around 87% of them singletons. The specimen was peripheral blood, collected on day 0 of AZD1222 vaccination. These receptors originate from an adult in good health.

The DNA of the CDR3 is TGCAGTGCTAGTGGCACAGGACTAGCGGGAGCTGGTGAGCAGTTCTTC. Its protein is CSASGTGLAGAGEQFF. V gene TRBV20-1 combines with J gene TRBJ2-1, with 13 bases fitting TRBD2. Germline assignment: CDR1 DFQATT and CDR2 SNEGSKA (reference sequence). This CDR3 region has 16 residues. Unmatched junction bases numbered 11, after V lost 3 bases and J lost 9 bases.

The genes are TRBV5-4 and TRBJ1-2; D unclear. This CDR3 has 13 amino acids. Germline CDR1 and CDR2: SGHNT and YYREEE (reference sequence). Between the trimmed V and J ends, which lost 0 bases and 4 bases, there was a span of 7 bases. Here the CDR3 reads CASSLDGFYGYTF. For the CDR3, the DNA is TGTGCCAGCAGCTTGGATGGATTCTATGGCTACACCTTC.

The chain uses TRBV15 and TRBJ1-6, with 7 bases aligning to TRBD1. The V gene's germline CDR1 is LNHNV and CDR2 YYDKDF (reference sequence). V trimming: 1 base; J trimming: 6 bases; junction bases outside the gene matches: 6. The CDR3 runs 16 residues. In nucleotides, the CDR3 is TGTGCCACCAGCAGAGCCGGGACAGAGCGTAATTCACCCCTCCACTTT. Its protein product is CATSRAGTERNSPLHF.

The chain joins TRBV2 to TRBJ2-6; D unresolved. V was trimmed by 5 bases and J by 0 bases, leaving 8 bases between them. The germline V gene encodes CDR1 SNHLY and CDR2 FYNNEI. The CDR3 contains 15 residues. The CDR3 nucleotides are TGTGCCAGCAGTATCCAGCGCTCTGGGGCCAACGTCCTGACTTTC. It codes for CASSIQRSGANVLTF. Using reference TRBV2 and TRBJ2-6 for the parts outside the CDR3, the full variable domain is EPEVTQTPSHQVTQMGQEVILRCVPISNHLYFYWYRQILGQKVEFLVSFYNNEISEKSEIFDDQFSVERPDGSNFTLKIRSTKLEDSAMYFCASSIQRSGANVLTFGAGSRLTVL.

This clone was detected a few times. V gene TRBV4-3 combines with J gene TRBJ1-2; possible D gene TRBD1, 6 bases. Between the trimmed V and J ends, which lost 4 bases and 0 bases, there was a span of 15 bases. CDR1 and CDR2 (germline): LGHNA, YSLEER. CDR3 length: 16 amino acids. Written as DNA, the CDR3 is TGCGCCAGCAGCCTCTTCGGACAGCAAGCTAACTATGGCTACACCTTC. Its translation: CASSLFGQQANYGYTF.

The chain recombines TRBV5-4 with TRBJ1-2; 7 positions match TRBD1. The CDR3 contains 14 residues. The V and J ends lost 4 bases and 0 bases, in that order; junction bases with no gene match: 3. CDR1 SGHNT and CDR2 YYREEE come from the germline V gene (reference sequence). CDR3 coding DNA: TGTGCCAGCAGCCACGACAGGGCTAACTATGGCTACACCTTC. This translates into CASSHDRANYGYTF.

The chain employs TRBV20-1 and TRBJ2-7, with a tentative D call TRBD1 (6 bases). Germline V gene sequence: CDR1 DFQATT, CDR2 SNEGSKA (reference sequence). V lost 3 bases, J lost 0 bases, and 12 bases lay in between. The CDR3 loop spans 14 amino acids. The CDR3: CSASSQGSSYEQYF. DNA for the CDR3: TGCAGTGCTAGTAGTCAGGGGAGCTCCTACGAGCAGTACTTC.

The chain employs TRBV7-8 and TRBJ2-7; no definite D call. CDR3 size: 14 residues. Trimming left V 3 bases short and J 2 bases short, with 11 bases between. From germline, CDR1 is SGHVS and CDR2 FQNEAQ. The CDR3 sequence: CASSFFDIAYEQYF. CDR3 in DNA: TGTGCCAGCAGCTTCTTTGACATCGCCTACGAGCAGTACTTC.

V usage is TRBV21-1 and J usage is TRBJ1-2. TRBV21-1 is a documented pseudogene. The CDR3 is 15 amino acids. Here the CDR3 reads CASSLPRGGPYGYTF. In DNA, the CDR3 is TGTGCCAGCAGCCTCCCTCGGGGCGGCCCCTATGGCTACACCTTC.

This clone has just one count. CDR3 sequence: CAWSLLFGNTIYF. CDR3 nucleotide sequence: TGTGCCTGGAGTCTCCTCTTTGGAAACACCATATATTTT. V is TRBV30 and J is TRBJ1-3, with D uncertain. The CDR3 loop spans 13 amino acids. The germline gives CDR1 GTSNPN, CDR2 SVGIG (reference sequence). Trimming took off 2 bases at V and 3 bases at J, with 8 bases between the two ends.

The chain carries TRBV14 and TRBJ1-2; D perhaps matches TRBD1 (6 bases). The CDR3 loop spans 14 amino acids. V lost 1 base, J lost 4 bases, and 10 bases lay in between. In germline, CDR1 is SGHDN, CDR2 FVKESK. The CDR3 is CASSQVGGLYGYTF. The CDR3 region has the DNA TGTGCCAGCAGCCAAGTAGGGGGGCTCTATGGCTACACCTTC.

The chain uses TRBV20-1 and TRBJ1-4; no definite D call. This CDR3 has 11 residues. Trimming cost V 3 bases and J 3 bases, with 2 bases left between them. Germline CDR1 DFQATT, CDR2 SNEGSKA (reference sequence). The CDR3 reads CSASSNEKLFF. CDR3 DNA sequence: TGCAGTGCTAGTTCTAATGAAAAACTGTTTTTT.

This clone appeared once. The chain links TRBV18 to TRBJ1-5; a possible D gene is TRBD1 (6 bases). The CDR3 is 14 amino acids. Germline values: CDR1 KGHSH, CDR2 LQKENI. V gave up 4 bases and J gave up 4 bases, with 11 bases separating them. CDR3 amino acids: CASSLQDRNQPQHF. In nucleotides, the CDR3 is TGTGCCAGCTCACTACAGGACAGAAATCAGCCCCAGCATTTT.

The chain employs TRBV7-9 and TRBJ2-6; D uncertain. The CDR3 sequence is 16 residues long. Trimming removed 0 bases from V and 0 bases from J, with 6 bases in between. Germline values: CDR1 SEHNR, CDR2 FQNEAQ (reference sequence). CDR3 sequence (DNA): TGTGCCAGCAGCTTAGCGCATGACTCTGGGGCCAACGTCCTGACTTTC. It is translated as CASSLAHDSGANVLTF.

V is TRBV7-9 and J is TRBJ1-6, with 7 positions matching TRBD1. Unmatched junction bases numbered 10, after V lost 5 bases and J lost 6 bases. Germline V gene data show CDR1 as SEHNR and CDR2 as FQNEAQ (reference sequence). The CDR3 runs to 16 residues. The CDR3 loop is CASSPSRDSLNSPLHF. In nucleotides, the CDR3 is TGTGCCAGCAGCCCCTCCCGGGACAGCCTTAATTCACCCCTCCACTTT.

This clone was counted between two and nine times. The V and J genes are TRBV29-1 and TRBJ1-1; D not resolved. V lost 7 bases and J 7 bases, leaving 16 bases between the germline ends. CDR1 and CDR2 (germline): SQVTM, ANQGSEA. The length of the CDR3 is 12 residues. DNA of the CDR3: TGCAGCGCCACTTTAAGGGCGTATGAAGCTTTCTTT. Encoded protein: CSATLRAYEAFF.

This rearrangement joins TRBV11-3 to TRBJ2-7; 7 positions match TRBD2. V was pared by 5 bases and J by 2 bases, with 9 bases of the junction left unmatched. Germline V gives CDR1 SGHNT, CDR2 YENEEA. This CDR3 comprises 15 residues. This chain's CDR3 is CASSKGGGVAYEQYF. CDR3 DNA sequence: TGTGCCAGCAGCAAAGGTGGGGGGGTCGCCTACGAGCAGTACTTC.

This chain connects TRBV6-2 or TRBV6-3 to TRBJ2-3, with a weak D call TRBD2 (5 bases). V lost 2 bases to trimming and J lost 6 bases, with 9 bases between them. Germline V gene lookup returns CDR1 MNHEY and CDR2 SVGEGT. This CDR3 spans 13 amino acids. CDR3 sequence: CASSYISGDTQYF. The DNA of the CDR3 is TGTGCCAGCAGTTACATTTCGGGGGATACGCAGTATTTT.

The chain links TRBV9 to TRBJ1-2, with 9 positions matching TRBD1. This CDR3 spans 16 amino acids. Germline V gene sequence: CDR1 SGDLS, CDR2 YYNGEE. The V gene end was trimmed by 0 bases and the J gene end by 2 bases; junction bases not matched to a gene: 5. CDR3 nucleotides: TGTGCCAGCAGCGTAGATACTACAGGGGGCAACTATGGCTACACCTTC. Protein sequence: CASSVDTTGGNYGYTF.

This chain connects TRBV5-1 to TRBJ1-4; D call uncertain. Trimming pared 0 bases from V and 5 bases from J, leaving 8 bases between. In germline, CDR1 is SGHRS, CDR2 YFSETQ. The CDR3 contains 14 residues. The CDR3 sequence is CASSLGLGNEKLFF. The DNA for the CDR3 is TGCGCCAGCAGCTTGGGTCTGGGGAATGAAAAACTGTTTTTT.

The rearrangement uses TRBV4-2 and TRBJ2-2; 8 bases are a match to TRBD1. V trimming: 6 bases; J trimming: 7 bases; junction bases outside the gene matches: 7. The CDR3 has 14 amino acids. Germline lookup yields CDR1 LGHNA and CDR2 YNFKEQ. The CDR3 DNA sequence: TGTGCCAGCAGACTGACAGGGGCGGGCGGGGAGCTGTTTTTT. Translation: CASRLTGAGGELFF.

The rearrangement links TRBV9 to TRBJ1-5; D gene uncertain. This CDR3 is 14 amino acids long. Trimming stripped 0 bases from V and 4 bases from J, with 8 bases between. Germline-derived CDR1 and CDR2 are SGDLS and YYNGEE. The CDR3 loop reads CASSVVRANQPQHF. The CDR3, as DNA: TGTGCCAGCAGCGTAGTTCGCGCAAATCAGCCCCAGCATTTT.

V and J are TRBV10-3 and TRBJ1-1, with D perhaps matching TRBD1 (5 bases). There are 12 residues in the CDR3. The V gene lost 11 bases and the J gene lost 7 bases, with 17 bases spanning the gap. Germline V gene data show CDR1 as ENHRY and CDR2 as SYGVKD. In DNA form, the CDR3 reads TGTGCCTCACAAAAGGGGCAGGGTGAAGCTTTCTTT. Amino acid sequence: CASQKGQGEAFF.

The rearrangement links TRBV15 to TRBJ1-6; D remains unclear. CDR3 length: 13 residues. The germline gives CDR1 LNHNV, CDR2 YYDKDF (reference sequence). The V gene lost 0 bases and the J gene lost 4 bases, with 1 base spanning the gap. The CDR3 sequence: CATSRDYNSPLHF. The DNA of the CDR3 is TGTGCCACCAGCAGAGATTATAATTCACCCCTCCACTTT.

The genes are TRBV9 and TRBJ1-2; D is possibly TRBD1 (5 bases). Germline lookup yields CDR1 SGDLS and CDR2 YYNGEE. Deletions cut 3 bases from V and 0 bases from J, with 12 bases between. The CDR3 runs to 15 residues. DNA of the CDR3: TGTGCCAGCAGCGCGGGACGCCTCTCTAACTATGGCTACACCTTC. Translation: CASSAGRLSNYGYTF.

The chain uses TRBV27 and TRBJ2-2; TRBD1 aligns across 12 bases. CDR1 is MNHEY, CDR2 SMNVEV, per germline (reference sequence). The CDR3 extends over 15 amino acids. Losses at the gene ends were 8 bases for V and 4 bases for J; bases not matched to a gene: 5. The CDR3 nucleotides read TGTGCCAGCGGCCGGGACAGGGGGCCCACCGGGGAGCTGTTTTTT. Protein product: CASGRDRGPTGELFF.

The genes are TRBV6-1 and TRBJ2-1; no firm D call. V lost 2 bases to trimming and J lost 8 bases, with 10 bases between them. This CDR3 contains 13 residues. Looked up from germline, CDR1 is MNHNS and CDR2 is SASEGT. Here the CDR3 reads CASSEWSFDEQFF. The CDR3 coding sequence is TGTGCCAGCAGTGAATGGAGTTTCGATGAGCAGTTCTTC.

The sample holds a few counts of this clone. The CDR3 protein is CASSIVTKTGIGYTF. CDR3 nucleotides: TGTGCCAGTAGTATAGTCACGAAGACAGGGATTGGCTACACCTTC. The chain carries TRBV19 and TRBJ1-2; 7 positions agree with TRBD1. Germline V gives CDR1 LNHDA, CDR2 SQIVND (reference sequence). With 1 base clipped from V and 7 bases from J, the junction kept 9 bases outside the gene matches. CDR3 length: 15 residues.

The chain uses TRBV5-1 and TRBJ2-7; 9 bases map to TRBD2. The V gene's germline CDR1 is SGHRS and CDR2 YFSETQ. The ends lost 2 bases at V and 2 bases at J; junction bases unmatched: 5. The CDR3 is 15 residues long. The CDR3 DNA reads as TGCGCCAGCAGCTTTCTAGCGGGACCTGCCTACGAGCAGTACTTC. Residues: CASSFLAGPAYEQYF.